This T cell receptor (beta chain) was observed in a study of T-cell memory formation after mild COVID-19. Whole-study results and caveats: Several responding clones turned up in pre-infection memory, indicating that cross-reactive memory may have taken part.

Per germline, CDR1 LGHNA and CDR2 YSLEER. Trimming took off 1 base at V and 2 bases at J, with 15 bases between the two ends. The CDR3 is 16 amino acids. This clonotype was observed a handful of times. Its cognate antigen is unknown. Constant-segment primers served in 5'RACE that generated TCR alpha and TCR beta cDNA libraries bearing sample barcodes and UMIs. TCRdb re-analysed the 5' RACE reads in MiXCR, keeping a single row per CDR3 protein. This sample has 180,000 or so distinct CDR3 sequences; 11% occur once, and the top ten carry approximately 4%. The sample was PBMCs or a T cell subset sorted from them (not recorded which). This chain connects TRBV4-3 to TRBJ2-7; D is possibly TRBD2 (6 bases). This clonotype was sampled from a man aged 18-30 years who had mild COVID-19 (a few samples of this study predate the infection). Cell type and time point are not known. The CDR3 here is CASSQVALLATYEQYF. DNA for the CDR3: TGCGCCAGCAGCCAAGTAGCTTTACTAGCAACCTACGAGCAGTACTTC.